This TCR beta chain was profiled in a study of T cells in Graves' hyperthyroidism and ophthalmopathy (dated 2019 in TCRdb). Some background on the complete study: Peripheral blood samples were taken at initial diagnosis, before any treatment was given. The paper describes TCR Vbeta CDR3 sequencing of about 140 peripheral blood samples, made up of 43 ophthalmopathy patients, roughly 80 hyperthyroidism patients and 17 progressor patients. After sampling, hyperthyroidism patients received methimazole starting at 30 mg daily, and ophthalmopathy patients received high-dose intravenous methylprednisolone. The roughly 94 discovery patients were randomly split 7:3 into training and test sets. Prospective prediction of ophthalmopathy was tested in an independent validation cohort consisting of 18 hyperthyroidism patients and some 15 patients who later progressed to ophthalmopathy. To identify TCR V-J signatures that set the groups apart, the researchers used a discovery cohort of 95 to 100 patients, made up of around 42 with Graves' ophthalmopathy and about 60 with stable Graves' hyperthyroidism. In about 6 Graves' hyperthyroidism patients, the study also compared T-cell repertoires from thyroid tissue with T-cell repertoires from blood.

Amplification of TCR beta CDR3 regions was carried out from RNA transcripts. A first-round RT-PCR of the TCR CDR3 used the HTBI primer set with the Qiagen OneStep RT-PCR kit. Libraries were constructed in a second round of multiplex PCR, after which size selection and purification were performed. Libraries were sequenced paired-end with 100 bp reads on an Illumina HiSeq2000. In the authors' own workflow: SOAPnuke was used to process the raw data, throwing out any read that contained adapters or uncalled bases, had a mean Phred below 15, or lacked an exact constant-primer or identifier match. COPE v1.2.5 was used to merge the high-quality paired reads, and each unique nucleotide sequence was defined as a clonotype. MiTCR v1.1 was used to align the clonotypes against IMGT TRBV, TRBD and TRBJ reference segments. The analysis included only V-J combinations with a frequency above 0.0001, which together covered roughly 99% of the repertoires. The TCS score was defined as F50 (clonal expansion) divided by E x V (chaos), with BLOSUM62-based TCRdist calculated between CDR3 peptides within each V-J. Welch's t-statistics and random forest reduced fewer than 600 V-J features to roughly 13, which were used in a naive Bayes classifier (R e1071). TCRdb trimmed the raw reads at Q25, called clones with MiXCR and kept productive beta chains. Rows with one shared CDR3 protein collapse into an entry with the most common genes and DNA. For this entry, the V and J calls and clone size follow TCRdb and not the study's own pipeline. The sample table holds fewer than 550,000 distinct CDR3 sequences, of which 15% to 18% were seen once. Of the sample, around 7.3% is held by the ten largest clones.

General conclusions and limits of the study: A 13 V-J signature model separated ophthalmopathy from stable hyperthyroidism, with around 91% sensitivity and roughly 81% specificity in cross-validation and 80%/75% in testing. Most expanded thyroid clonotypes (frequency above 0.001) were also found in blood, which suggests that blood repertoires may mirror thyroid immune responses. During validation, the model predicted progression to ophthalmopathy a median of about 6.3 months ahead of onset, with 60% to 71% sensitivity and 72.22% specificity. Sample size was not statistically predetermined, and investigators were not blinded to group allocation.

This clonotype occurred many times. Its target antigen remains unknown. No base quality values were provided; no much bigger clone lies one nucleotide off. V lost 6 bases and J lost 4 bases, and the count of bases not matched to a germline gene is 5. The germline V gene sets CDR1 to SNHLY and CDR2 to FYNNEI. The CDR3 holds 15 amino acids from the cysteine to the phenylalanine. Just CDR3 DNA is preserved here, 45 bases in frame from base 1. A patient counted as having stable Graves' hyperthyroidism if no progression to ophthalmopathy occurred over 18 months of follow-up. Hyperthyroidism patients were newly diagnosed, with disease duration under 2 months, and aged 18 to 65 years. Patients with uncontrolled infections, other autoimmune diseases, pregnancy or lactation were excluded. Diagnoses relied on clinical symptoms, serum thyroxine and TRAb, thyroid ultrasound and orbital computed tomography. Ficoll-Paque density gradient centrifugation was used to isolate PBMCs from under 11 ml of fresh peripheral blood. Total RNA was extracted with Trizol reagent, and quality was checked on an Agilent 2100 Bioanalyzer.

In this chain, TRBV2 is recombined with TRBJ1-4; 10 bases in the middle match TRBD1. The source of this sequence is a woman aged 18 to 35 with Graves' hyperthyroidism. Sequencing was done on a sample of blood. The DNA sequence is given as TGTGCCAGCAGAACAGGGACAGGGGTTAATGAAAAACTGTTTTTT. The resulting protein is CASRTGTGVNEKLFF. The CDR3 plus the reference TRBV2 and TRBJ1-4 genes for the other parts give the full variable domain: EPEVTQTPSHQVTQMGQEVILRCVPISNHLYFYWYRQILGQKVEFLVSFYNNEISEKSEIFDDQFSVERPDGSNFTLKIRSTKLEDSAMYFCASRTGTGVNEKLFFGSGTQLSVL.